The 10 T cell receptor beta chains listed next were all sequenced from one sample in a study of cytomegalovirus exposure and HLA in healthy donors. PCR primers comprised 60 Vbeta and 13 Jbeta primers. TCRdb's table, derived via immunoSEQ multiplex PCR, lists solely in-frame clones and lacks some. The profile shows around 200,000 clones, 60% to 80% of them singletons. The material sequenced was PBMCs. The receptors here all came from a man younger than 30 in good health and CMV-seronegative.

The chain carries TRBV7-2 and TRBJ1-1, with D maybe TRBD1 (6 bases). The CDR3 length is 15 residues. V dropped 1 base and J dropped 0 bases, with 9 bases sitting between them. Looked up from germline, CDR1 is SGHTA and CDR2 is FQGNSA. CDR3 in DNA: TGTGCCAGCAGCTTAGGGGGGGGCATGAACACTGAAGCTTTCTTT. Amino acid sequence: CASSLGGGMNTEAFF. The variable domain in full, completed from reference TRBV7-2 and TRBJ1-1, reads GAGVSQSPSNKVTEKGKDVELRCDPISGHTALYWYRQSLGQGLEFLIYFQGNSAPDKSGLPSDRFSAERTGGSVSTLTIQRTQQEDSAVYLCASSLGGGMNTEAFFGQGTRLTVV.

V usage is TRBV2 and J usage is TRBJ2-2; 7 nucleotides align to TRBD1. Germline V gene data show CDR1 as SNHLY and CDR2 as FYNNEI. The CDR3 has 15 residues. V was clipped by 0 bases and J by 6 bases; unmatched bases: 4. In nucleotides, the CDR3 is TGTGCCAGCAGTGAAGCAGGGGGCTTGGCCGGGGAGCTGTTTTTT. It is translated as CASSEAGGLAGELFF.

This chain connects TRBV7-2 to TRBJ2-7; a weak D match, TRBD2 (6 bases). V gave up 6 bases and J gave up 1 base, with 22 bases separating them. This CDR3 has 17 amino acids. Germline loops: CDR1 SGHTA, CDR2 FQGNSA. For the CDR3, the DNA is TGTGCCAGCAGTCCCACGATCTCAGGGACTCGATCCTACGAGCAGTACTTC. Amino acids: CASSPTISGTRSYEQYF.

This chain joins TRBV6-5 and TRBJ2-7, with D uncertain. The CDR3 has 14 residues. V was pared by 0 bases and J by 2 bases, with 8 bases between. Per the germline V gene, CDR1 is MNHEY and CDR2 is SVGAGI. The CDR3 DNA is TGTGCCAGCAGTTACTCAGTGGGCCCCTACGAGCAGTACTTC. This gives the protein CASSYSVGPYEQYF.

The chain couples TRBV14 to TRBJ1-1; 8 bases map to TRBD1. This CDR3 is 20 amino acids long. The trim removed 0 bases at V and 0 bases at J, leaving 15 bases unmatched. Germline V gene sequence: CDR1 SGHDN, CDR2 FVKESK. The CDR3 here is CASSQDPSTGAVSMNTEAFF. Written as DNA, the CDR3 is TGTGCCAGCAGCCAAGATCCCTCGACAGGGGCCGTTTCCATGAACACTGAAGCTTTCTTT.

This clone has a single count. CDR3 nucleotides: TGCAGCGTTGGCCAGGGGGAGGCCAAAAACATTCAGTACTTC. Encoded protein: CSVGQGEAKNIQYF. V is TRBV29-1 and J is TRBJ2-4; 7 bases match TRBD1. The V gene end was trimmed by 4 bases and the J gene end by 1 base; junction bases not matched to a gene: 4. Germline V gene sequence: CDR1 SQVTM, CDR2 ANQGSEA. There are 14 residues in the CDR3.

V gene TRBV6-5 combines with J gene TRBJ2-1; 7 bases line up with TRBD2. Germline values: CDR1 MNHEY, CDR2 SVGAGI. V lost 11 bases to trimming and J lost 1 base; unmatched junction nucleotides: 5. The CDR3 loop spans 13 amino acids. CDR3 loop: CAATGGSYNEQFF. DNA for the CDR3: TGTGCCGCCACGGGGGGTTCCTACAATGAGCAGTTCTTC.

In its sample, this clone was seen a few times. The rearrangement uses TRBV6-5 and TRBJ1-5; a possible D gene is TRBD1 (5 bases). Trimming cost V 4 bases and J 9 bases, with 13 bases left between them. CDR3 length equals 13 residues. The V gene's germline CDR1 is MNHEY and CDR2 SVGAGI. This CDR3 is CASSSGSLWPQHF. CDR3 sequence (DNA): TGTGCCAGCAGTTCAGGGTCCCTATGGCCCCAGCATTTT.

In this sample, this clone turned up once. V gene TRBV7-9 combines with J gene TRBJ1-4, with 8 bases matching TRBD1. Per the germline V gene, CDR1 is SEHNR and CDR2 is FQNEAQ (reference sequence). The trim removed 4 bases at V and 4 bases at J, leaving 8 bases unmatched. The CDR3 length is 16 residues. The CDR3 bases are TGTGCCAGCAGCTCGACTACAGGGGGAGATAATGAAAAACTGTTTTTT. Translating it yields CASSSTTGGDNEKLFF.

The chain couples TRBV9 to TRBJ2-5; 12 positions agree with TRBD2. Germline-derived CDR1 and CDR2 are SGDLS and YYNGEE. The CDR3 has 16 amino acids. V lost 4 bases, J lost 5 bases, and 9 bases stayed unmatched. The DNA of the CDR3 is TGTGCCAGCAGCACCCTAGCGGGAGGGCGGGAGGAGACCCAGTACTTC. It encodes CASSTLAGGREETQYF.